This record looks at one T cell receptor beta chain sequence and its context. The data were obtained in a study of blood T cell repertoires in COVID-19. Study background: Donors in the United States, Italy and Spain gave samples during acute or convalescent COVID-19. T cells, B-cell-depleted T cells, or PBMCs provided the cDNA or gDNA that served as material.

CDR1 is SGHTA and CDR2 is FQGNSA in the germline V gene. The V and J ends lost 1 base and 0 bases respectively, with 10 bases between them. CDR3 length: 17 amino acids. The repertoire was sequenced with immunoSEQ multiplex PCR; TCRdb's copy has only in-frame clones and lacks some. Of approximately 230,000 clones listed, around 90% are singletons. The rearrangement uses TRBV7-2 and TRBJ2-6; a possible D gene is TRBD1 (5 bases). Sequencing was carried out using peripheral blood. The sequence came from a man between 18 and 29 years old with active or convalescent COVID-19. In nucleotides, the CDR3 is TGTGCCAGCAGCTTAGTGGGGCCCCACTCTGGGGCCAACGTCCTGACTTTC. It is translated as CASSLVGPHSGANVLTF.